This TCR beta chain was captured by sequencing in a study of response to subunit inactivated influenza vaccine. Study conclusions and caveats: Each seasonal influenza vaccination recruits few new T cells, the authors suggested.

A single record per CDR3 protein comes from TCRdb applying MiXCR to the RT-PCR reads. The sample has some 300,000 distinct CDR3 sequences; 22% are singletons. This clonotype came up a few times. Its antigen is undetermined. Germline lookup yields CDR1 WSHSY and CDR2 SAAADI. CDR3 size: 15 residues. J was trimmed by 7 bases and V by 7 bases; bases with no gene match: 11. V gene TRBV10-2 combines with J gene TRBJ1-4; 8 bases match TRBD1. The TCR was taken from a man aged 50 to 69 who received an inactivated influenza vaccine. The material sequenced was PBMCs from blood, taken 21 months after vaccination. This CDR3 is CASTRTGGIGEKLFF. DNA of the CDR3: TGCGCCAGCACCAGAACAGGGGGGATAGGTGAAAAACTGTTTTTT.